This T cell receptor (beta chain) was obtained from a study of OX40 agonist ivuxolimab in advanced cancers. Germline CDR1 reads SGDLS; CDR2 reads YYNGEE. The CDR3 loop spans 16 amino acids. Deletions cut 3 bases from V and 8 bases from J, with 23 bases between. Using immunoSEQ multiplex PCR, the repertoire was profiled, and TCRdb retains in-frame clones only, with some absent. The data contain about 65,000 clones, roughly 84% of them seen just once; the ten biggest clones take up approximately 0.4%. Sample: CD4+ or CD8+ T cells sorted from blood, taken in a trial of the OX40 agonist ivuxolimab. The rearrangement joins TRBV9 to TRBJ1-2; D unclear. This receptor was obtained from an adult with an advanced solid tumor such as melanoma, head and neck, liver or kidney cancer. In nucleotides, the CDR3 is TGTGCCAGCAGCGCCACCCCTCGACGAGACACCGGAGGCTACACCTTC. This gives the protein CASSATPRRDTGGYTF.